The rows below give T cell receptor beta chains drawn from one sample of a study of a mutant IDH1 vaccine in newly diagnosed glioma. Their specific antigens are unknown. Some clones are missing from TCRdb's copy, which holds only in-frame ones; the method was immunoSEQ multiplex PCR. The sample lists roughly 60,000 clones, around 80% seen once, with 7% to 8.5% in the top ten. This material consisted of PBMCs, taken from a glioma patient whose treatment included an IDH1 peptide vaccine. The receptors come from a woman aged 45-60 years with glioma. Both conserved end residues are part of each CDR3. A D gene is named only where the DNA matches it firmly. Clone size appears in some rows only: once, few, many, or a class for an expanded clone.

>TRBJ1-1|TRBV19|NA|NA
CASRTRGWATEAFF
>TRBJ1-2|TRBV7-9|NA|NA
CASSRILYGYTF
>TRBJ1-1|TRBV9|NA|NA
CASSVAGTLNTEAFF
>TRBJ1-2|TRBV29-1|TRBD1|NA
CSATPPSGQGGGYTF
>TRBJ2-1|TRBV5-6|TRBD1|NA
CASSWGGQGEYNEQFF
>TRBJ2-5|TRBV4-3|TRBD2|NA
CASSQVVAGGFGSETQYF
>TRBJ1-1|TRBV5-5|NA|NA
CASSHPGGTEAFF
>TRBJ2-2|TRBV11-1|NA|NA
CASSLGPGTDTGELFF
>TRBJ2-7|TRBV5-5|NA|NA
CASSLGGVGRTYEQYF
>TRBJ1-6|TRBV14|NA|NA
CASSQGLSLGSPLHF
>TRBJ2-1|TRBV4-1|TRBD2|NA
CASSYYGTSGETNEQFF
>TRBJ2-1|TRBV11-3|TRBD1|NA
CASSLVSWDRGEPYNEQFF
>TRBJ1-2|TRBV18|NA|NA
CASSPEKSYGYTF
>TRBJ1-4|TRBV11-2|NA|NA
CASSFGGAVNEKLFF
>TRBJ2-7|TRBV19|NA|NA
CATQPTDSYEQYF
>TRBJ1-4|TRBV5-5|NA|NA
CASSLGGGVYEKLFF
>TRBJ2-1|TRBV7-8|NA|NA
CASSFTGGSGGEQFF
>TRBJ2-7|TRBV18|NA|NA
CASSPRGPGVGAAYEQYF
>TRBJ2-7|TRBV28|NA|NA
CASSSPGGGGQYF
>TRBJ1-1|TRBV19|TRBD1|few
CASSISPPGTAAFF
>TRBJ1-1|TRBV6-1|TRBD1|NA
CASSEASGGSTEAFF
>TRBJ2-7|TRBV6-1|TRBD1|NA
CASSGPGQVPYEQYF
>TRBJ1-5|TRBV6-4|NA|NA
CASSDGVGNQPQHF
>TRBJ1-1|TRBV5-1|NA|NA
CASSLTTGNTEAFF
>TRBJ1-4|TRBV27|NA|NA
CATSPYPEVQPGLNEKLFF
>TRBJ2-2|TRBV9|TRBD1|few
CASSGDRGRSGELFF
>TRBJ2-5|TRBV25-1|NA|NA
CASSTGGFQETQYF
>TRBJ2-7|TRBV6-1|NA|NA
CASSEQAGLSLEQYF
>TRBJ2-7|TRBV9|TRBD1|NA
CASSVGDSHSYEQYF
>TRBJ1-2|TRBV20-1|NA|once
CSASNGYGYTF
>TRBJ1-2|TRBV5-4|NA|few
CASSLEGPYGYTF
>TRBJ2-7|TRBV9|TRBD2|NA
CASSVAPSGAYEQYF
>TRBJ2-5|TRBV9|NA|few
CASSVAYGQETQYF
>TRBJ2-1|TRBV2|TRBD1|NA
CASSPGQRYNEQFF
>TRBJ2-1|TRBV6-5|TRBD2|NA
CASSYSRGGQNEQFF
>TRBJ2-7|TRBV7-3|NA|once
CASSLEGSSYEQYF
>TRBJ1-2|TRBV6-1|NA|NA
CASSERGGGYGYTF
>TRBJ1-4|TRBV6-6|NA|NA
CASSYSTVGGNEKLFF
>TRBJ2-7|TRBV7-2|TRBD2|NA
CASSSGLDTYEQYF
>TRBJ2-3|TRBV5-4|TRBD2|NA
CASSRGGRTDTQYF
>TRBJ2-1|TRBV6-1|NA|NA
CASSRGIEQFF
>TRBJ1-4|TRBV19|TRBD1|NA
CASSIARQGVATNEKLFF
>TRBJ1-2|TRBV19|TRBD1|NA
CASIRQTGERYGYTF
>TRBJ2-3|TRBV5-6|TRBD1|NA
CASSLPIGTGRTDTQYF
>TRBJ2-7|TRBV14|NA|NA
CASSQDSGTEYF
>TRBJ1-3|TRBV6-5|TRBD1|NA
CASSYNLGQLGNTIYF